The rows below give T cell receptor beta chains drawn from one sample of a study of monozygotic twins with inflammatory bowel disease. Reprocessing the 5' RACE reads, TCRdb reports a single entry for every CDR3 protein and omits DNA. The sample has approximately 400,000 distinct CDR3 sequences. Source material: blood. These receptors were collected from a human donor with ulcerative colitis or Crohn's disease, or a healthy co-twin of an affected twin (not recorded which). The CDR3 runs from the conserved cysteine through the conserved F or W.

V: TRBV5-1
J: TRBJ2-1
CDR3: CASSWGQFHYNEQFF

V: TRBV4-1
J: TRBJ2-1
CDR3: CASSHFSDRVIF

V: TRBV7-6
J: TRBJ2-2
CDR3: CASSLALGGAGELFF

V: TRBV7-9
J: TRBJ2-5
CDR3: CASSPGGRETQYF

V: TRBV29-1
J: TRBJ1-2
CDR3: CSVEERHGYTF

V: TRBV20-1
J: TRBJ1-2
CDR3: CSARDHDYGYTF

V: TRBV29-1
J: TRBJ1-5
CDR3: CSARDSLEQPQHF

V: TRBV24-1
J: TRBJ2-3
CDR3: CATSEWTGKDTQYF

V: TRBV7-6
J: TRBJ2-5
CDR3: CASSLGAGVETQYF

V: TRBV4-3
J: TRBJ1-5
CDR3: CASSSGTGVLGDQPQHF

V: TRBV9
J: TRBJ2-7
CDR3: CASSPRTGSEQYF

V: TRBV19
J: TRBJ2-5
CDR3: CASSIGPGTAQYF

V: TRBV20-1
J: TRBJ2-7
CDR3: CSAGPTGYRRSYEQYF

V: TRBV25-1
J: TRBJ2-1
CDR3: CASSDPGLAGTEQFF

V: TRBV20-1
J: TRBJ2-1
CDR3: CSARDSSPGGSSEQFF

V: TRBV7-2
J: TRBJ2-5
CDR3: CASSPRRIEKTQYF

V: TRBV30
J: TRBJ1-1
CDR3: CAWNYRLVGKDTEAFF

V: TRBV29-1
J: TRBJ1-2
CDR3: CSVAPLDRGYGYTF

V: TRBV7-7
J: TRBJ2-5
CDR3: CASSPDRAETQYF

V: TRBV6-5
J: TRBJ2-3
CDR3: CASSYVEGSTDTQYF

V: TRBV27
J: TRBJ2-7
CDR3: CASSSGTSGIRHEQYF

V: TRBV7-7
J: TRBJ2-2
CDR3: CASSTAAGAGELFF

V: TRBV2
J: TRBJ2-1
CDR3: CASSRTSGIDEQFF

V: TRBV4-1
J: TRBJ2-3
CDR3: CASSQVGAGADTQYF

V: TRBV28
J: TRBJ2-5
CDR3: CATRVQETQYF

V: TRBV5-1
J: TRBJ2-1
CDR3: CASSLRTYNEQFF

V: TRBV29-1
J: TRBJ2-5
CDR3: CSAPNLAGGSIAETQYF

V: TRBV5-1
J: TRBJ2-1
CDR3: CASSLKIRNNEQFF

V: TRBV5-1
J: TRBJ1-4
CDR3: CASSLKTGDEKLFF